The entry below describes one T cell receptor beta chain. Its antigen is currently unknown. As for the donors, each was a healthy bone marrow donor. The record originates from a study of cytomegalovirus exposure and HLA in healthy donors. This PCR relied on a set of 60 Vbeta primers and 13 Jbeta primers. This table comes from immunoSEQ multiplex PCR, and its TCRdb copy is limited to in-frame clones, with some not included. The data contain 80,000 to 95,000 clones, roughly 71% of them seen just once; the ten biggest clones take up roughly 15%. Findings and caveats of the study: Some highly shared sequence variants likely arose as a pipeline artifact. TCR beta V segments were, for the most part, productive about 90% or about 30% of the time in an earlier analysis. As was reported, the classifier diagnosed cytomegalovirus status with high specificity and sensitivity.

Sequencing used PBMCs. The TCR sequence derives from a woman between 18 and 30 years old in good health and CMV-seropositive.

The CDR3 DNA reads as TGTGCCAGCAACCAGGGGGCGATGAACACTGAAGCTTTCTTT. Its protein product is CASNQGAMNTEAFF. The V call is TRBV9, the J call TRBJ1-1; 8 positions agree with TRBD1. V shed 6 bases and J 0 bases; nucleotides not matched to a gene: 4. Per germline, CDR1 SGDLS and CDR2 YYNGEE. The CDR3 loop spans 14 amino acids. The full variable domain, in which reference TRBV9 and TRBJ1-1 provide the parts outside the CDR3, is DSGVTQTPKHLITATGQRVTLRCSPRSGDLSVYWYQQSLDQGLQFLIQYYNGEERAKGNILERFSAQQFPDLHSELNLSSLELGDSALYFCASNQGAMNTEAFFGQGTRLTVV.